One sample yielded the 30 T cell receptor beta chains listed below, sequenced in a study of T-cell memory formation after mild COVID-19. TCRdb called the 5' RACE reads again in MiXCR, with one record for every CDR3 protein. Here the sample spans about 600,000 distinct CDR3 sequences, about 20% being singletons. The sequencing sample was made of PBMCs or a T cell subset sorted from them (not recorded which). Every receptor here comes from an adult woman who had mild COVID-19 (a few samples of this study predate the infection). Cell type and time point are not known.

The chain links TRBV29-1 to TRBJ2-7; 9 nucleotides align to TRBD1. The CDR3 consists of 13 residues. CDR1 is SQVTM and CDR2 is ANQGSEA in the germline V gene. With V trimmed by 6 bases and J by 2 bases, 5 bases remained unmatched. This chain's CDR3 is CSVQDRGTYEQYF. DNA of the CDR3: TGCAGCGTGCAAGACAGGGGGACCTACGAGCAGTACTTC.

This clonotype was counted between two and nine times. The CDR3 sequence is CASSSGTRRSGEQFF. CDR3 nucleotide sequence: TGTGCCAGCAGTTCCGGGACTAGGAGGTCCGGTGAGCAGTTCTTC. The chain employs TRBV12-3 or TRBV12-4 and TRBJ2-1; 8 nucleotides align to TRBD2. Trimming cost V 4 bases and J 9 bases; bases outside gene matches: 11. This CDR3 comprises 15 residues.

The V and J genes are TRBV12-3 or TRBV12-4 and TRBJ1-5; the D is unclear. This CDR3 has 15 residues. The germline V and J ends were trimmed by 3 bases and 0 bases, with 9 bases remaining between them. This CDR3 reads CASSLDPHSNQPQHF. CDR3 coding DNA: TGTGCCAGCAGTTTGGACCCACATAGCAATCAGCCCCAGCATTTT.

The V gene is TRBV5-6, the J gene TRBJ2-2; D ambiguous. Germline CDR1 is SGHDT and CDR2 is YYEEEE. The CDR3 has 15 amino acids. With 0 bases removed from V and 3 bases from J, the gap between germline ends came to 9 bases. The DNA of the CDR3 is TGTGCCAGCAGCTTGGTTCGGAGATACACCGGGGAGCTGTTTTTT. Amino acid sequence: CASSLVRRYTGELFF.

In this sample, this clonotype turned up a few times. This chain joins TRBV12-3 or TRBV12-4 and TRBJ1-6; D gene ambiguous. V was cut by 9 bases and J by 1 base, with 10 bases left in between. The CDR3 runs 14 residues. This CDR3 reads CASRDGSYNSPLHF. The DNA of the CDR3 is TGTGCCAGTCGGGATGGGTCCTATAATTCACCCCTCCACTTT.

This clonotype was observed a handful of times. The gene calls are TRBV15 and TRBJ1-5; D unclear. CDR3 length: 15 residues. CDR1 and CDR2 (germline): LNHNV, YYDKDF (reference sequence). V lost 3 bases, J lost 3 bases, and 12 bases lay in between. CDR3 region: CATSSGRGSNQPQHF. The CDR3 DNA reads TGTGCCACCAGCAGCGGAAGAGGGTCCAATCAGCCCCAGCATTTT.

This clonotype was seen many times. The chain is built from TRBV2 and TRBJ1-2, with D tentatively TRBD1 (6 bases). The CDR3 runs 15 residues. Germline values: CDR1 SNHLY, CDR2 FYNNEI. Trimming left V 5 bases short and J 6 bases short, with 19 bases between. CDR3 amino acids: CASSPLITGLNGYTF. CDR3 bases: TGTGCCAGCAGTCCTCTTATAACAGGGCTAAATGGCTACACCTTC.

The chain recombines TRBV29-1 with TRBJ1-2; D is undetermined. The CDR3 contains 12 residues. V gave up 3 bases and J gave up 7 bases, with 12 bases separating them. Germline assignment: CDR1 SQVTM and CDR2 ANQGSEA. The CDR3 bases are TGCAGCGTTGATCCGGGGTCTAGTGGCTACACCTTC. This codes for CSVDPGSSGYTF.

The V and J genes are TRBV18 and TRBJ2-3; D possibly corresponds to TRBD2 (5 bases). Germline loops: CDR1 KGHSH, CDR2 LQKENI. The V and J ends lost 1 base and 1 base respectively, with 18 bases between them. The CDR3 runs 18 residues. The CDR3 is CASSPRRQAIGGTDTQYF. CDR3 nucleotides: TGTGCCAGCTCACCACGGCGTCAGGCGATCGGGGGCACAGATACGCAGTATTTT.

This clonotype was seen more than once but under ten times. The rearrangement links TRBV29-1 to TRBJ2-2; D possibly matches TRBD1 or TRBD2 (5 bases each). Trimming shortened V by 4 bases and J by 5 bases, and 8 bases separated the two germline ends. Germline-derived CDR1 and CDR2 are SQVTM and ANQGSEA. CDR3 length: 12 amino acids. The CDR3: CSVGGATGELFF. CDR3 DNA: TGCAGCGTTGGAGGGGCGACCGGGGAGCTGTTTTTT.

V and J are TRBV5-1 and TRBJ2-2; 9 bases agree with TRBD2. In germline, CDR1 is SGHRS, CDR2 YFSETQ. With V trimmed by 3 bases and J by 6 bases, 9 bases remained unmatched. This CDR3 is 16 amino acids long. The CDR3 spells CASSSLGSGSAGELFF. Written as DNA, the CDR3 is TGCGCCAGCAGCTCCCTGGGTAGCGGGAGTGCCGGGGAGCTGTTTTTT.

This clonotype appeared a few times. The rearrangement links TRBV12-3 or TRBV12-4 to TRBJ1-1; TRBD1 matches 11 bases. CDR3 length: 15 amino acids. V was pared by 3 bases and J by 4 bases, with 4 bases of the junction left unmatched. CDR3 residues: CASSFGTGGRTEAFF. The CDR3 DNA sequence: TGTGCCAGCAGTTTTGGGACAGGGGGTCGCACTGAAGCTTTCTTT.

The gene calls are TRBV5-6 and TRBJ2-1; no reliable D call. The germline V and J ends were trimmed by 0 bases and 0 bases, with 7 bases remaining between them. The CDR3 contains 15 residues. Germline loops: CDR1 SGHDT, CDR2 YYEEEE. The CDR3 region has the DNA TGTGCCAGCAGCTTGGAAGGGCGCTCCTACAATGAGCAGTTCTTC. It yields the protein CASSLEGRSYNEQFF.

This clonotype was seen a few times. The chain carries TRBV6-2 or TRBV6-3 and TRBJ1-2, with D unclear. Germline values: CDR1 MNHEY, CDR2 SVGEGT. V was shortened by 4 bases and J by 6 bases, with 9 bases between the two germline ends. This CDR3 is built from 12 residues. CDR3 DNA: TGTGCCAGCAGTTCCCCCTGGGATGGCTACACCTTC. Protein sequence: CASSSPWDGYTF.

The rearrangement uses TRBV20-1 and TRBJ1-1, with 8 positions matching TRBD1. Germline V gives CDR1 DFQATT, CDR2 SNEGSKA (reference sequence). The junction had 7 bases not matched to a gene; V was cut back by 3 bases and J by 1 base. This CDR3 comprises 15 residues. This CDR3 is CSASLVTGANTEAFF. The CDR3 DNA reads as TGCAGTGCTAGCCTGGTGACAGGGGCGAACACTGAAGCTTTCTTT.

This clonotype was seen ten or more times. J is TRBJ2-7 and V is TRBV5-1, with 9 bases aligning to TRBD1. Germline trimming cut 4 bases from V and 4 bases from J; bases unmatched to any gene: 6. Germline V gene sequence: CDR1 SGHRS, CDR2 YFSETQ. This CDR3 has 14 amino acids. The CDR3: CASSPSTGGYEQYF. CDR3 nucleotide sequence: TGCGCCAGCAGCCCGTCGACAGGGGGGTACGAGCAGTACTTC.

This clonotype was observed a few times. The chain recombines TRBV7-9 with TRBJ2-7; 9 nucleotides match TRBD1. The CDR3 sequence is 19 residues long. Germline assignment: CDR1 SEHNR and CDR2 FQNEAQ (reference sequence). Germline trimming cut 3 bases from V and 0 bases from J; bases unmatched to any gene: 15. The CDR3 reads CASSFQLRDRAPGSYEQYF. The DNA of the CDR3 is TGTGCCAGCAGCTTTCAATTGCGGGACAGGGCCCCGGGCTCCTACGAGCAGTACTTC.

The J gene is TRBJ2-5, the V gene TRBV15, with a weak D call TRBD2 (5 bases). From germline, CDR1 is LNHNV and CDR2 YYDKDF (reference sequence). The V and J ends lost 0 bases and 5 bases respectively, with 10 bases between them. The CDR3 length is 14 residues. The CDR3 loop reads CATSRDRGAETQYF. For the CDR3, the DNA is TGTGCCACCAGCAGAGATCGGGGAGCCGAGACCCAGTACTTC.

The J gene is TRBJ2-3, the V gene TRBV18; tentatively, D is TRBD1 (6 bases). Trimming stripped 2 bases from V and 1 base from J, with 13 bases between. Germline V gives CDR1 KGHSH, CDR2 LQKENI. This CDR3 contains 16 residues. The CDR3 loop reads CASSPNSGAGTDTQYF. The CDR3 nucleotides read TGTGCCAGCTCACCAAATTCAGGGGCAGGCACAGATACGCAGTATTTT.

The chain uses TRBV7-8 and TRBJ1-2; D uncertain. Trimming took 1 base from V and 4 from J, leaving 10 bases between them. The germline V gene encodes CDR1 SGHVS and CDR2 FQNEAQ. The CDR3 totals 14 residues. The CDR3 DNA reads TGTGCCAGCAGCTTAGGCGGAGGGAGCTATGGCTACACCTTC. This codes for CASSLGGGSYGYTF.

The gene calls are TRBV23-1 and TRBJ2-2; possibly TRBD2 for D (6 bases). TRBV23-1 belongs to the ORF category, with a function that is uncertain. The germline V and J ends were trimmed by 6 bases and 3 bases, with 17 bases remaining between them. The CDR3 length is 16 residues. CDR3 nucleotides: TGCGCCAGCAGCCAGTCGGGAGAGTTCGACACCGGGGAGCTGTTTTTT. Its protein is CASSQSGEFDTGELFF.

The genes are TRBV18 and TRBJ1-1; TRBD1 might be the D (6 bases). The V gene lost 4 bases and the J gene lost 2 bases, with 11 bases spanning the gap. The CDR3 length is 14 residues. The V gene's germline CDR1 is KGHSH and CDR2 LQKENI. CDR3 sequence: CASSQTTGNTEAFF. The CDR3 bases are TGTGCCAGCTCACAGACGACAGGAAACACTGAAGCTTTCTTT.

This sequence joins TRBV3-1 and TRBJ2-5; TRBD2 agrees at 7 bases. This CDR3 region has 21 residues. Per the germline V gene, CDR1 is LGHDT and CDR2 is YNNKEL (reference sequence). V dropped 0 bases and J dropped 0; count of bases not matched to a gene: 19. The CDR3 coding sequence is TGTGCCAGCAGCCAAGATAAGGGGTGGGGACTACGTCAACCGTACCAAGAGACCCAGTACTTC. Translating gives CASSQDKGWGLRQPYQETQYF.

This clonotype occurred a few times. The CDR3 reads CATTPLEGYGYTF. As DNA, the CDR3 is TGTGCCACCACCCCACTGGAGGGATATGGCTACACCTTC. J is TRBJ1-2 and V is TRBV12-3 or TRBV12-4; no definite D call. Trimming removed 10 bases from V and 5 bases from J, with 17 bases in between. The CDR3 has 13 residues.

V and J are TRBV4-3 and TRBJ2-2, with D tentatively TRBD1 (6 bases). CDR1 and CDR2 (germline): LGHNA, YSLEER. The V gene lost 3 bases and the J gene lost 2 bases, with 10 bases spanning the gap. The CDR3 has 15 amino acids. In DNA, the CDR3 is TGCGCCAGCAGCCACGGGACATTTAACACCGGGGAGCTGTTTTTT. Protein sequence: CASSHGTFNTGELFF.

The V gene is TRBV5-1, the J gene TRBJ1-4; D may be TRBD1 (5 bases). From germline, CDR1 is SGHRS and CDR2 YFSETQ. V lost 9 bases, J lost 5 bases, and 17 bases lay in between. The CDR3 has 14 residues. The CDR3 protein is CATSLGVENEKLFF. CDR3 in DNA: TGCGCCACCTCGTTAGGGGTGGAGAATGAAAAACTGTTTTTT.

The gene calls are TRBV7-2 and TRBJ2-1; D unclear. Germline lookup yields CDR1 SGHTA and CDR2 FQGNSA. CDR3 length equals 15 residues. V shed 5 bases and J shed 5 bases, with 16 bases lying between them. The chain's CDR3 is CASSTALVPHNEQFF. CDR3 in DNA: TGTGCCAGCAGCACCGCCCTAGTTCCCCACAATGAGCAGTTCTTC.

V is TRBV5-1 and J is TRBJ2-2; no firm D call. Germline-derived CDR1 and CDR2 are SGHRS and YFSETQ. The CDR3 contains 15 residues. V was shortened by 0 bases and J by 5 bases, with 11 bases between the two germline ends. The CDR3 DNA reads TGCGCCAGCAGCTTGGATGGGATGGTAACCGGGGAGCTGTTTTTT. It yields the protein CASSLDGMVTGELFF. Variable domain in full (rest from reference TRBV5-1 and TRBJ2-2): KAGVTQTPRYLIKTRGQQVTLSCSPISGHRSVSWYQQTPGQGLQFLFEYFSETQRNKGNFPGRFSGRQFSNSRSEMNVSTLELGDSALYLCASSLDGMVTGELFFGEGSRLTVL.

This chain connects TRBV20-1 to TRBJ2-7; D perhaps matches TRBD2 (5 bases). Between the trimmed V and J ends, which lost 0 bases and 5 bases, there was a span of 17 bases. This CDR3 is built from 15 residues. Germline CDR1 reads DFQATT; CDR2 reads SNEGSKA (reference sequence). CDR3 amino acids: CSARDNAGLSNEQYF. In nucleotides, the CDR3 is TGCAGTGCTAGAGATAACGCGGGTCTTAGTAACGAGCAGTACTTC.

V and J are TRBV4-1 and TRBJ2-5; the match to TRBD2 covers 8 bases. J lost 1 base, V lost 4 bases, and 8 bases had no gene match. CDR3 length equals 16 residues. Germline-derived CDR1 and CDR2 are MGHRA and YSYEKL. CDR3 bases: TGCGCCAGCAGCCCGGTCCGGGGGGGGGTCCAAGAGACCCAGTACTTC. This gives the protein CASSPVRGGVQETQYF.